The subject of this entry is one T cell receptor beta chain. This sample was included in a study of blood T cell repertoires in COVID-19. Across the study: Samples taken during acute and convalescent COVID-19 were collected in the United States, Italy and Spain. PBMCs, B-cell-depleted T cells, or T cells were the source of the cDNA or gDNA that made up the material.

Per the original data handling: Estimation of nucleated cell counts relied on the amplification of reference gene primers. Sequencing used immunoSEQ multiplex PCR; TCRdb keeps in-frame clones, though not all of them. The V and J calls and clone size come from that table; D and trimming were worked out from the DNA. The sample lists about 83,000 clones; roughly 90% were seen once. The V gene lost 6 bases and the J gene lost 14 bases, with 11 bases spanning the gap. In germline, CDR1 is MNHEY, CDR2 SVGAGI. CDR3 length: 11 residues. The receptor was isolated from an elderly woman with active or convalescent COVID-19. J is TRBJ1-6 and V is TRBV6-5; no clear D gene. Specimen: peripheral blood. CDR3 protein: CASRSGTALHF. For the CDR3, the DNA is TGTGCCAGCAGATCGGGAACAGCCCTCCACTTT.